These T cell receptor beta chains were read from a single sample in a study of blood T cell repertoires in COVID-19. Repertoires were generated with immunoSEQ multiplex PCR, while TCRdb's copy carries only in-frame clones and drops some. In the table there are under 500,000 clones, roughly 87% of which are singletons. The sample taken for sequencing was PBMCs or T cells enriched from blood (not recorded which). Receptors originate from a woman younger than 30 with acute COVID-19. Each CDR3 is given with its conserved first and last residue. Each record gives: V gene, D gene, J gene, clone size, CDR3 protein, CDR3 DNA. A D gene is named only where the DNA matches it firmly. Some rows mark clone size as missing; the rest say once, few, many or name a class of expanded clone.

v_gene: TRBV3-1/TRBV3-2; d_gene: .; j_gene: TRBJ1-3; abundance: .; CDR3aa: CASSQDLVGNTIYF; CDR3nt: TGTGCCAGCAGCCAAGATCTTGTGGGAAACACCATATATTTT
v_gene: TRBV3-1/TRBV3-2; d_gene: .; j_gene: TRBJ2-3; abundance: .; CDR3aa: CASSRDKNGDTQYF; CDR3nt: TGTGCCAGCAGCCGAGACAAAAACGGAGATACGCAGTATTTT
v_gene: TRBV18; d_gene: .; j_gene: TRBJ2-5; abundance: .; CDR3aa: CASSPGAEETQYF; CDR3nt: TGTGCCAGCTCACCTGGAGCGGAAGAGACCCAGTACTTC
v_gene: TRBV7-9; d_gene: TRBD1; j_gene: TRBJ1-6; abundance: .; CDR3aa: CASSETGGSSPLHF; CDR3nt: TGTGCCAGCAGCGAGACAGGGGGCAGTTCACCCCTCCACTTT
v_gene: TRBV10-3; d_gene: TRBD2; j_gene: TRBJ2-5; abundance: .; CDR3aa: CAIAGLAGEETQYF; CDR3nt: TGTGCCATCGCGGGACTAGCGGGAGAAGAGACCCAGTACTTC
v_gene: TRBV7-2; d_gene: TRBD1; j_gene: TRBJ1-5; abundance: .; CDR3aa: CASSFMTGEEDVQPQHF; CDR3nt: TGTGCCAGCAGCTTCATGACAGGGGAAGAGGATGTTCAGCCCCAGCATTTT
v_gene: TRBV11-2; d_gene: .; j_gene: TRBJ2-7; abundance: .; CDR3aa: CASSLPGSTLGEQYF; CDR3nt: TGTGCCAGCAGCTTACCGGGATCGACATTGGGGGAGCAGTACTTC
v_gene: TRBV7-2; d_gene: .; j_gene: TRBJ2-3; abundance: .; CDR3aa: CASSFTGENTDTQYF; CDR3nt: TGTGCCAGCAGCTTCACGGGGGAGAACACAGATACGCAGTATTTT
v_gene: TRBV14; d_gene: TRBD2; j_gene: TRBJ2-7; abundance: .; CDR3aa: CASSPGLAEYEQYF; CDR3nt: TGTGCCAGCAGCCCGGGACTAGCGGAATACGAGCAGTACTTC
v_gene: TRBV20-1; d_gene: TRBD1; j_gene: TRBJ1-1; abundance: .; CDR3aa: CSASPGGLNTEAFF; CDR3nt: TGCAGTGCTAGTCCAGGGGGCCTAAACACTGAAGCTTTCTTT
v_gene: TRBV18; d_gene: .; j_gene: TRBJ1-4; abundance: few; CDR3aa: CASSPRATNEKLFF; CDR3nt: TGTGCCAGCTCACCACGCGCAACTAATGAAAAACTGTTTTTT
v_gene: TRBV30; d_gene: .; j_gene: TRBJ1-2; abundance: .; CDR3aa: CAWRDLIYVDRPYGYTF; CDR3nt: TGTGCCTGGAGAGATCTAATCTATGTCGACAGGCCCTATGGCTACACCTTC
v_gene: TRBV10-1; d_gene: .; j_gene: TRBJ1-1; abundance: .; CDR3aa: CASSERDTEAFF; CDR3nt: TGCGCCAGCAGTGAACGAGACACTGAAGCTTTCTTT
v_gene: TRBV7-6; d_gene: .; j_gene: TRBJ2-2; abundance: .; CDR3aa: CASSPTRSAGELFF; CDR3nt: TGTGCCAGCAGCCCGACACGATCGGCCGGGGAGCTGTTTTTT
v_gene: TRBV18; d_gene: TRBD1; j_gene: TRBJ2-1; abundance: .; CDR3aa: CASSPPRGTAMNEQFF; CDR3nt: TGTGCCAGCTCACCGCCTCGAGGGACAGCCATGAATGAGCAGTTCTTC
v_gene: TRBV7-2; d_gene: .; j_gene: TRBJ1-1; abundance: once; CDR3aa: CASSSYRLMNTEAFF; CDR3nt: TGTGCCAGCAGCTCCTACAGGCTAATGAACACTGAAGCTTTCTTT
v_gene: TRBV7-3; d_gene: .; j_gene: TRBJ1-1; abundance: .; CDR3aa: CASSLTVNTEAFF; CDR3nt: TGTGCCAGCAGCCTGACAGTGAACACTGAAGCTTTCTTT
v_gene: TRBV6-1; d_gene: .; j_gene: TRBJ2-7; abundance: .; CDR3aa: CASSERELSYEQYF; CDR3nt: TGTGCCAGCAGTGAACGGGAACTTTCCTACGAGCAGTACTTC
v_gene: TRBV9; d_gene: .; j_gene: TRBJ2-5; abundance: .; CDR3aa: CASSVGGRATSETQYF; CDR3nt: TGTGCCAGCAGCGTAGGGGGCCGGGCCACCTCAGAGACCCAGTACTTC
v_gene: TRBV20-1; d_gene: .; j_gene: TRBJ1-5; abundance: .; CDR3aa: CSASLGAGSQPQHF; CDR3nt: TGCAGTGCTAGTTTAGGAGCGGGGAGTCAGCCCCAGCATTTT
v_gene: TRBV7-2; d_gene: TRBD1; j_gene: TRBJ1-3; abundance: .; CDR3aa: CASSLAHLSGQGNTIYF; CDR3nt: TGTGCCAGCAGCTTAGCCCACTTATCGGGACAGGGAAACACCATATATTTT
v_gene: TRBV5-1; d_gene: .; j_gene: TRBJ2-7; abundance: .; CDR3aa: CASSYRTRAYEQYF; CDR3nt: TGCGCCAGCAGCTACCGGACACGAGCCTACGAGCAGTACTTC
v_gene: TRBV19; d_gene: .; j_gene: TRBJ2-5; abundance: .; CDR3aa: CASKARGETQYF; CDR3nt: TGTGCCAGTAAGGCCAGGGGAGAGACCCAGTACTTC
v_gene: TRBV24-1; d_gene: TRBD1; j_gene: TRBJ1-2; abundance: .; CDR3aa: CATSDPGQEGFYGYTF; CDR3nt: TGTGCCACCAGTGACCCGGGACAGGAGGGCTTCTATGGCTACACCTTC
v_gene: TRBV6-5; d_gene: TRBD1; j_gene: TRBJ1-4; abundance: .; CDR3aa: CASSYGTGVGEKLFF; CDR3nt: TGTGCCAGCAGTTACGGGACAGGGGTTGGTGAAAAACTGTTTTTT
v_gene: TRBV6-5; d_gene: .; j_gene: TRBJ2-5; abundance: .; CDR3aa: CASSMQGIQETQYF; CDR3nt: TGTGCCAGCAGTATGCAGGGTATCCAAGAGACCCAGTACTTC
v_gene: TRBV7-9; d_gene: .; j_gene: TRBJ2-1; abundance: once; CDR3aa: CASSLGQYNEQFF; CDR3nt: TGTGCCAGCAGCTTAGGGCAGTACAATGAGCAGTTCTTC
v_gene: TRBV27; d_gene: TRBD2; j_gene: TRBJ2-2; abundance: .; CDR3aa: CASSLQWTRGYTGELFF; CDR3nt: TGTGCCAGCAGTCTACAATGGACTAGAGGTTACACCGGGGAGCTGTTTTTT
v_gene: TRBV30; d_gene: TRBD2; j_gene: TRBJ2-2; abundance: .; CDR3aa: CAGQMGTSGGELFF; CDR3nt: TGTGCCGGGCAAATGGGGACTAGCGGCGGGGAGCTGTTTTTT